The 27 T cell receptor beta chains presented below share a single source sample, sequenced in a study of CD8+CD57+ T cells in acquired aplastic anemia. The template used for profiling TCR beta VDJ and CDR3 was genomic DNA. TCRdb analysed the reads with MiXCR anew, one entry per CDR3 protein. Of tens of thousands of distinct CDR3 sequences listed, around half were seen once; the top ten hold about 8%. The sample comprised sorted CD4+, CD8+, or CD8+CD57+ T cells (not recorded which) from PBMCs. The receptors stem from a human donor in good health, serving as a control.

The chain is built from TRBV4-2 and TRBJ1-6; D uncertain. This CDR3 has 17 residues. The V end lost 2 bases, the J end lost 0 bases, and 11 bases lay between the germline ends. Germline CDR1 is LGHNA and CDR2 is YNFKEQ. The CDR3 sequence: CASSQMDVSSYNSPLHF. CDR3 sequence (DNA): TGTGCCAGCAGCCAAATGGACGTGAGCTCCTATAATTCACCCCTCCACTTT.

This sequence joins TRBV19 and TRBJ1-5, with D perhaps matching TRBD1 (6 bases). Germline lookup yields CDR1 LNHDA and CDR2 SQIVND (reference sequence). V lost 3 bases to trimming and J lost 3 bases, with 12 bases between them. The CDR3 has 15 amino acids. CDR3 DNA sequence: TGTGCCAGTAGTATCATCGGACAGCCCAATCAGCCCCAGCATTTT. The encoded protein is CASSIIGQPNQPQHF.

The J gene is TRBJ2-1, the V gene TRBV7-2; no firm D call. CDR3 length equals 13 residues. Germline-derived CDR1 and CDR2 are SGHTA and FQGNSA. V lost 3 bases, J lost 6 bases, and 9 bases lay in between. The CDR3 region is CASSFHPPNEQFF. CDR3 DNA sequence: TGTGCCAGCAGCTTTCATCCGCCCAATGAGCAGTTCTTC.

This clonotype appeared many times. The CDR3 loop reads CASSQEVLLGTEAFF. CDR3 DNA: TGCGCCAGCAGCCAAGAGGTCCTACTGGGCACTGAAGCTTTCTTT. This sequence joins TRBV4-1 and TRBJ1-1, with no clear D. V gave up 0 bases and J gave up 4 bases, with 12 bases separating them. Germline values: CDR1 MGHRA, CDR2 YSYEKL. The CDR3 is made up of 15 amino acids.

Here the CDR3 DNA reads TGTGCCACCAGCTCCCCCCGACAGGGGAGAGGAAATCAGCCCCAGCATTTT. This gives the protein CATSSPRQGRGNQPQHF. The chain uses TRBV15 and TRBJ1-5, with TRBD1 matching 8 bases. There are 17 residues in the CDR3. V shed 5 bases and J 4 bases; nucleotides not matched to a gene: 13. The V gene's germline CDR1 is LNHNV and CDR2 YYDKDF (reference sequence).

This clonotype was recorded at least ten times. Its ends do not fully match the called genes, so a read error is possible. V gene TRBV20-1 combines with J gene TRBJ2-3, with TRBD2 identical over 12 bases. CDR1 and CDR2 from the germline V gene are DFQATT and SNEGSKA (reference sequence). The length of the CDR3 is 17 residues. The CDR3 coding sequence is TGCAGCGCTAGGGCACTAGCGGGGGGCGAGGGCACAGATACGCAGTATTTT. Amino acids: CSARALAGGEGTDTQYF.

This clonotype was seen only once. V gene TRBV6-5 combines with J gene TRBJ1-3, with 7 bases aligning to TRBD1. The J segment lost 4 bases and the V segment lost 2 bases, leaving 2 bases of the junction unmatched. Germline assignment: CDR1 MNHEY and CDR2 SVGAGI. This CDR3 spans 14 amino acids. The CDR3 DNA follows: TGTGCCAGCAGTTACACAGGGGTAGGAAACACCATATATTTT. Translating gives CASSYTGVGNTIYF.

This sequence joins TRBV15 and TRBJ2-1; 9 bases are shared with TRBD2. CDR1 is LNHNV and CDR2 is YYDKDF in the germline V gene (reference sequence). V dropped 1 base and J dropped 1; count of bases not matched to a gene: 5. The CDR3 totals 17 residues. CDR3 sequence: CATSRVESGGSYNEQFF. The CDR3 DNA sequence: TGTGCCACCAGCAGAGTTGAGAGCGGGGGGTCCTACAATGAGCAGTTCTTC.

In regard to this clonotype: The conserved closing phenylalanine or tryptophan is absent in this CDR3, likely reflecting a read error. The CDR3 region is CASSSQVGQGFRTQYL. CDR3 sequence (DNA): TGTGCCAGCAGTTCCCAGGTTGGACAGGGTTTTCGGACCCAGTACCTC. The chain joins TRBV11-2 to TRBJ2-5, with 8 bases matching TRBD1. Germline V gives CDR1 SGHAT, CDR2 FQNNGV. CDR3 length: 16 residues. The V segment lost 6 bases and the J segment 7 bases; nucleotides outside the gene matches: 16.

This clonotype was counted ten times or more. The V call is TRBV27, the J call TRBJ1-2; no firm D call. Germline CDR1 MNHEY, CDR2 SMNVEV (reference sequence). Deletions cut 3 bases from V and 7 bases from J, with 12 bases between. This CDR3 is 13 amino acids long. DNA of the CDR3: TGTGCCAGCAGTTTTGGAGGGTCCTCTGGCTACACCTTC. Protein sequence: CASSFGGSSGYTF.

The V call is TRBV20-1, the J call TRBJ2-5; D remains ambiguous. Trimming pared 6 bases from V and 3 bases from J, leaving 14 bases between. The CDR3 consists of 13 residues. Looked up from germline, CDR1 is DFQATT and CDR2 is SNEGSKA (reference sequence). The CDR3 loop reads CSASYLSEETQYF. DNA for the CDR3: TGCAGTGCCAGTTATCTTTCAGAAGAGACCCAGTACTTC.

In nucleotides, the CDR3 is TGCAGCGTCGGACTAGCGCATACCGGGGAGCTGTTTTTT. Translation: CSVGLAHTGELFF. This chain connects TRBV29-1 to TRBJ2-2; 9 bases fit TRBD2. The CDR3 totals 13 residues. V shed 6 bases and J 5 bases; nucleotides not matched to a gene: 4. Germline V gene data show CDR1 as SQVTM and CDR2 as ANQGSEA.

Worth noting for this clonotype: This likely comes from a read error, as the CDR3 has no conserved phenylalanine or tryptophan at its end. The V call is TRBV29-1, the J call TRBJ2-3, with TRBD2 matching over 7 bases. There are 12 residues in the CDR3. Germline CDR1 and CDR2: SQVTM and ANQGSEA. The V segment lost 6 bases and the J segment 6 bases; nucleotides outside the gene matches: 6. The CDR3 here is CSVAQGGDTQYL. The CDR3 DNA sequence: TGCAGCGTCGCTCAGGGAGGGGATACGCAGTATCTT.

V is TRBV19 and J is TRBJ2-7; D possibly corresponds to TRBD2 (5 bases). In germline, CDR1 is LNHDA, CDR2 SQIVND (reference sequence). The CDR3 is made up of 15 amino acids. Trimming pared 1 base from V and 2 bases from J, leaving 12 bases between. In DNA, the CDR3 is TGTGCCAGTAGTATAGGTGTGGGGAGAGCCTACGAGCAGTACTTC. It encodes CASSIGVGRAYEQYF.

The DNA of the CDR3 is TGCGCCAGCAGCCTCACCGGGACCCAGAACACCGGGGAGCTGTTTTTT. Its translation: CASSLTGTQNTGELFF. The V call is TRBV4-1, the J call TRBJ2-2; D could derive from TRBD1 or TRBD2 (5 bases each). The CDR3 spans 16 residues. V lost 4 bases and J 1 base, leaving 13 bases between the germline ends. The germline gives CDR1 MGHRA, CDR2 YSYEKL.

This clonotype was counted a few times. This chain joins TRBV19 and TRBJ1-5, with D unresolved. The CDR3 extends over 15 amino acids. Trimming took off 6 bases at V and 3 bases at J, with 15 bases between the two ends. Germline V gives CDR1 LNHDA, CDR2 SQIVND (reference sequence). Here the CDR3 reads CASSPIGGFNQPQHF. CDR3 bases: TGTGCCAGTAGCCCCATAGGAGGGTTCAATCAGCCCCAGCATTTT.

This chain links TRBV9 with TRBJ1-2; no reliable D call. Trimming left V 3 bases short and J 8 bases short, with 14 bases between. The CDR3 is 13 amino acids. Germline V gene data show CDR1 as SGDLS and CDR2 as YYNGEE. The CDR3 is CASSGAGGFGYTF. DNA of the CDR3: TGTGCCAGCAGCGGGGCCGGAGGGTTCGGCTACACCTTC.

The genes are TRBV25-1 and TRBJ2-7; D is uncertain. Germline CDR1 reads MGHDK; CDR2 reads SYGVNS. The V gene lost 3 bases and the J gene lost 2 bases, with 14 bases spanning the gap. The CDR3 has 15 amino acids. As DNA, the CDR3 is TGTGCCAGCAGTGATAGCCGCGTCGGAGCCTACGAGCAGTACTTC. Its protein is CASSDSRVGAYEQYF.

This clonotype was recorded many times. The chain employs TRBV20-1 and TRBJ1-2, with D possibly matching TRBD1 (6 bases). The V and J ends lost 1 base and 2 bases respectively, with 17 bases between them. The CDR3 has 16 amino acids. Germline assignment: CDR1 DFQATT and CDR2 SNEGSKA (reference sequence). The CDR3 here is CSARGTTWGANYGYTF. CDR3 DNA: TGCAGTGCTAGAGGTACAACTTGGGGGGCCAACTATGGCTACACCTTC.

This chain joins TRBV7-3 and TRBJ2-7, with 9 bases lining up with TRBD1. Trimming removed 5 bases from V and 3 bases from J; junction bases left unmatched: 8. In germline, CDR1 is SGHTA, CDR2 FQGTGA. The CDR3 extends over 15 amino acids. The CDR3 reads CASSRVPGQGYEQYF. CDR3 nucleotide sequence: TGTGCCAGCAGCCGGGTTCCGGGACAGGGCTACGAGCAGTACTTC.

The CDR3 is CASRTSGGPTDTQYF. The CDR3 DNA is TGTGCCAGCAGAACGTCGGGGGGCCCCACAGATACGCAGTATTTT. The V and J genes are TRBV11-1 and TRBJ2-3; tentatively, D is TRBD2 (7 bases). Trimming took off 6 bases at V and 2 bases at J, with 15 bases between the two ends. Germline V CDR1 and CDR2: SGHAT, FQDESV (reference sequence). This CDR3 contains 15 residues.

In this sample, this clonotype turned up many times. V is TRBV5-1 and J is TRBJ1-2; no clear D. CDR1 and CDR2 from the germline V gene are SGHRS and YFSETQ. V was trimmed by 3 bases and J by 4 bases, leaving 16 bases between them. The CDR3 has 15 amino acids. In DNA form, the CDR3 reads TGCGCCAGCAGCTCCCGGCCGAGGGTCAGCTATGGCTACACCTTC. Residues: CASSSRPRVSYGYTF.

At least ten counts were recorded for this clonotype. V is TRBV7-2 and J is TRBJ2-7, with D perhaps TRBD1 (5 bases). V was trimmed by 0 bases and J by 4 bases, leaving 10 bases between them. The CDR3 length is 14 residues. Germline CDR1 reads SGHTA; CDR2 reads FQGNSA. The CDR3 DNA reads TGTGCCAGCAGCTTAGCCGACAGAGCATACGAGCAGTACTTC. Residues: CASSLADRAYEQYF.

This clonotype was seen many times. The V gene is TRBV25-1, the J gene TRBJ2-7; D is unclear. This CDR3 spans 13 amino acids. Germline values: CDR1 MGHDK, CDR2 SYGVNS. V was clipped by 6 bases and J by 2 bases, with 11 bases between them. This CDR3 reads CASRGFGPYEQYF. CDR3 DNA: TGTGCCAGCAGGGGCTTTGGGCCCTACGAGCAGTACTTC.

The rearrangement uses TRBV7-9 and TRBJ1-1; weak D call: TRBD1 (6 bases). The CDR3 totals 12 residues. Trimming stripped 7 bases from V and 3 bases from J, with 9 bases between. Germline-derived CDR1 and CDR2 are SEHNR and FQNEAQ (reference sequence). CDR3 loop: CASTNRDTEAFF. The CDR3 DNA reads as TGTGCCAGCACCAACAGGGACACTGAAGCTTTCTTT.

The chain joins TRBV10-2 to TRBJ1-2, with TRBD1 as a possible D gene (6 bases). Looked up from germline, CDR1 is WSHSY and CDR2 is SAAADI. V was clipped by 2 bases and J by 6 bases, with 10 bases between them. This CDR3 is built from 13 residues. DNA for the CDR3: TGCGCCAGCAGTGAGGTACAGGGTGATGGCTACACCTTC. This translates into CASSEVQGDGYTF.

This clonotype was seen a handful of times. A read error is possible here, since a much larger clone lies one base away. Because the CDR3 is missing its conserved closing phenylalanine or tryptophan, this is likely a read error. V is TRBV27 and J is TRBJ2-5; D is ambiguous. V shed 7 bases and J shed 1 base, with 7 bases lying between them. The CDR3 is 12 residues long. Looked up from germline, CDR1 is MNHEY and CDR2 is SMNVEV (reference sequence). Here the CDR3 reads CASMGAQETQYL. CDR3 DNA sequence: TGTGCCAGCATGGGTGCCCAAGAGACCCAGTACCTC.